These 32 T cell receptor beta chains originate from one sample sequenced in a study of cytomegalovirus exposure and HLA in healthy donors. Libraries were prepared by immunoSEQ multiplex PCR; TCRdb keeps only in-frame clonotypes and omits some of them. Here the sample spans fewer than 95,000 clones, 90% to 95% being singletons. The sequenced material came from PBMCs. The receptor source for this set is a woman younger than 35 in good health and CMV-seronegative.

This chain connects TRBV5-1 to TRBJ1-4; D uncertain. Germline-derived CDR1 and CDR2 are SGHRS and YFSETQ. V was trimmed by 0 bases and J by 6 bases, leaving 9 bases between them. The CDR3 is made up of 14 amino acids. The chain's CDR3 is CASSLGSGHEKLFF. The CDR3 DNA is TGCGCCAGCAGCTTGGGGTCCGGTCATGAAAAACTGTTTTTT.

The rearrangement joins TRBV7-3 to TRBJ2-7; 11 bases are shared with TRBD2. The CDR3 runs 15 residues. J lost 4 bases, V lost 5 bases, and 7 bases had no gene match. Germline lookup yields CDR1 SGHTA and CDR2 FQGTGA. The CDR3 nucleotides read TGTGCCAGCAGCCGTAGCGGGGGGGCCGAATACGAGCAGTACTTC. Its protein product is CASSRSGGAEYEQYF.

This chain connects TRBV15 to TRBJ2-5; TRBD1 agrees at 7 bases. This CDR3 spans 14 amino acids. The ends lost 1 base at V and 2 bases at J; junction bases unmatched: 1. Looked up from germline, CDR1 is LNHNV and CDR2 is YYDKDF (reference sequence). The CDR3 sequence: CATSRGRGQETQYF. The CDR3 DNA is TGTGCCACCAGCAGAGGCAGGGGGCAAGAGACCCAGTACTTC. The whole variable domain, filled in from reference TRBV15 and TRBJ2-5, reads DAMVIQNPRYQVTQFGKPVTLSCSQTLNHNVMYWYQQKSSQAPKLLFHYYDKDFNNEADTPDNFQSRRPNTSFCFLDIRSPGLGDTAMYLCATSRGRGQETQYFGPGTRLLVL.

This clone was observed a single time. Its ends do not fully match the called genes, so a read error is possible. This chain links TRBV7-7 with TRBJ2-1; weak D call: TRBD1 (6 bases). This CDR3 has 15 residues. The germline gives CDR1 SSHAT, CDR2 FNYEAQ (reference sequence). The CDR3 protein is CASSLAQGIEHEQFF. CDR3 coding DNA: TGTGCTAGCAGCTTAGCGCAGGGGATAGAGCATGAGCAGTTCTTC.

The CDR3 protein is CAWNPPGLTDTQYF. The CDR3 region has the DNA TGTGCCTGGAATCCTCCGGGACTCACAGATACGCAGTATTTT. The chain combines TRBV30 with TRBJ2-3, with D perhaps matching TRBD2 (6 bases). V was cut by 4 bases and J by 2 bases, with 13 bases left in between. Germline lookup yields CDR1 GTSNPN and CDR2 SVGIG (reference sequence). The CDR3 is made up of 14 amino acids. The full variable domain, rest sourced from reference TRBV30 and TRBJ2-3, is SQTIHQWPATLVQPVGSPLSLECTVEGTSNPNLYWYRQAAGRGLQLLFYSVGIGQISSEVPQNLSASRPQDRQFILSSKKLLLSDSGFYLCAWNPPGLTDTQYFGPGTRLTVL.

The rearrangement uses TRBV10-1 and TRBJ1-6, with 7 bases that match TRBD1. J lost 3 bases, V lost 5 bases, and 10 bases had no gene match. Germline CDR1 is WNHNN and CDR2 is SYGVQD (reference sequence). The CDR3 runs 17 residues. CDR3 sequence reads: CASSRSDRAIYNSPLHF. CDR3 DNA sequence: TGCGCCAGCAGTAGGAGCGACAGGGCCATCTATAATTCACCCCTCCACTTT.

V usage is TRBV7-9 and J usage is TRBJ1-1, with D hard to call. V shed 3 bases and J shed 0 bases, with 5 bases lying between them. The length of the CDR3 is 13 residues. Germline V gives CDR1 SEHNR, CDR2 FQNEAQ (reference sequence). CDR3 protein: CASSLTLNTEAFF. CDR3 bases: TGTGCCAGCAGCTTGACTCTGAACACTGAAGCTTTCTTT.

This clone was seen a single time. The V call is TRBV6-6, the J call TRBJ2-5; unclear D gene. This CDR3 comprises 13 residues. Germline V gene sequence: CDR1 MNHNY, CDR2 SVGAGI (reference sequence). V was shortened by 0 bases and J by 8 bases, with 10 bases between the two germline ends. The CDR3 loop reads CASSYSGSPTQYF. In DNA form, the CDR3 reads TGTGCCAGCAGTTACTCGGGCAGTCCAACCCAGTACTTC.

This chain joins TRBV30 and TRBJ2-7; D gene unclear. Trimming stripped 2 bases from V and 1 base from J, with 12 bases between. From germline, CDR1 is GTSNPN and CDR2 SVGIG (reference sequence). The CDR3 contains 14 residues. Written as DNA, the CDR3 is TGTGCCTGGAGTCTAGACGTTCTATCCTACGAGCAGTACTTC. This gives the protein CAWSLDVLSYEQYF.

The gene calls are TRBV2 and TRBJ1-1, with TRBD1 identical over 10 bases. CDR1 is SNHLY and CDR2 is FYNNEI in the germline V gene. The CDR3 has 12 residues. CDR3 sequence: CVRQGAATEAFF. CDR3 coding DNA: TGTGTCAGACAGGGGGCAGCAACTGAAGCTTTCTTT.

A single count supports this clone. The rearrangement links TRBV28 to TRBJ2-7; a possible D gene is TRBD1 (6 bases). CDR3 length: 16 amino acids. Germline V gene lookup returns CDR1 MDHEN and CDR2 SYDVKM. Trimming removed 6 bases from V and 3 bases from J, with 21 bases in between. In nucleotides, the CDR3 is TGTGCCAGCAGGAATCCCCCAGGGGATAAGGACTACGAGCAGTACTTC. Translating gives CASRNPPGDKDYEQYF.

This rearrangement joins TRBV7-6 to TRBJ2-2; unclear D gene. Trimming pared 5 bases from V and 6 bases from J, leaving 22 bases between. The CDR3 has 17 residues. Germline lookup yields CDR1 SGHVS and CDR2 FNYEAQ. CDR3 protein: CASSDPKRSGNAGELFF. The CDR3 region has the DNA TGTGCCAGCAGCGACCCAAAGCGCAGTGGAAATGCCGGGGAGCTGTTTTTT.

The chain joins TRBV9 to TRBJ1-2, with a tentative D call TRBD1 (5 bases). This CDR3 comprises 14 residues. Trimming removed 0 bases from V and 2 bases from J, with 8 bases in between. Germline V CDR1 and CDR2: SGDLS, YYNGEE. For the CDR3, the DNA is TGTGCCAGCAGCGTAGCACAGGACAACTATGGCTACACCTTC. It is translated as CASSVAQDNYGYTF.

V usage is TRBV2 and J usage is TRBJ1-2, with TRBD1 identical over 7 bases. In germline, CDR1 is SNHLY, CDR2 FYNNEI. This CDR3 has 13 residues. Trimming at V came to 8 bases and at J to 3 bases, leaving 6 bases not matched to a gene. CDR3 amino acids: CASADREYYGYTF. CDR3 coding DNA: TGTGCCAGCGCTGACAGGGAGTACTATGGCTACACCTTC.

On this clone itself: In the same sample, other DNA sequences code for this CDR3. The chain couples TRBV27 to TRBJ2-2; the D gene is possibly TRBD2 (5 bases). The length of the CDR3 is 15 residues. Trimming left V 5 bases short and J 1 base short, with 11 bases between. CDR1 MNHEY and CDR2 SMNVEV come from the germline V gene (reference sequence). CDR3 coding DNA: TGTGCCAGCAGTCCGACGGGGATGAACACCGGGGAGCTGTTTTTT. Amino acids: CASSPTGMNTGELFF.

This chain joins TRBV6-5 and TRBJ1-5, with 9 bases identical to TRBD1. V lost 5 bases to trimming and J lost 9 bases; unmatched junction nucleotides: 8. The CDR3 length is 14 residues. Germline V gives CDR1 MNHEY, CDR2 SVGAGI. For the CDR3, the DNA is TGTGCCAGCAGTCCTGACAGGGGGGGAAGGCCCCAGCATTTT. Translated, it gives CASSPDRGGRPQHF.

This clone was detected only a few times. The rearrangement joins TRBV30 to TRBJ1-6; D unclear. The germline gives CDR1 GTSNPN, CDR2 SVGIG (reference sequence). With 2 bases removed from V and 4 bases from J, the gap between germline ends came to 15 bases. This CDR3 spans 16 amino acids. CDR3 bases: TGTGCCTGGAGTTCCCCGTCGTCGGGATATAATTCACCCCTCCACTTT. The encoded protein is CAWSSPSSGYNSPLHF.

CDR3 nucleotides: TGTGCCAGTAGTGTGCTTGCGGGGATCCCCTACGAGCAGTACTTC. Encoded protein: CASSVLAGIPYEQYF. The chain combines TRBV19 with TRBJ2-7; the D gene is possibly TRBD2 (6 bases). Looked up from germline, CDR1 is LNHDA and CDR2 is SQIVND (reference sequence). V lost 5 bases, J lost 2 bases, and 16 bases lay in between. The CDR3 loop spans 15 amino acids.

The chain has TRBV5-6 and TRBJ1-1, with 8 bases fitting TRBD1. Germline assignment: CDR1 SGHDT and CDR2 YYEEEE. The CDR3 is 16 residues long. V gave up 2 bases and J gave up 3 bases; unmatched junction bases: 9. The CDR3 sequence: CASSLVRQGIYTEAFF. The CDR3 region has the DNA TGTGCCAGCAGCTTAGTCCGACAGGGGATTTACACTGAAGCTTTCTTT.

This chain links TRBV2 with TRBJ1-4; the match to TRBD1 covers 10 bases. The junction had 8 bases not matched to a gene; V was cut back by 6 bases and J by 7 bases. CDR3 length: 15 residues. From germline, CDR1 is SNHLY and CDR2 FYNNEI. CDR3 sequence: CASRRQGAGGEKLFF. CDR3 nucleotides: TGTGCCAGCAGGAGACAGGGGGCTGGTGGTGAAAAACTGTTTTTT.

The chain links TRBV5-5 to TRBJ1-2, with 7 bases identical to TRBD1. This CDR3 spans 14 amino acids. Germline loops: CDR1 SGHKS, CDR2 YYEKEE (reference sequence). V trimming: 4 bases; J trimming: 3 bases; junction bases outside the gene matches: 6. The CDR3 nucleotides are TGTGCCAGCAGCAAGGAGACAGGGTACTATGGCTACACCTTC. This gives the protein CASSKETGYYGYTF.

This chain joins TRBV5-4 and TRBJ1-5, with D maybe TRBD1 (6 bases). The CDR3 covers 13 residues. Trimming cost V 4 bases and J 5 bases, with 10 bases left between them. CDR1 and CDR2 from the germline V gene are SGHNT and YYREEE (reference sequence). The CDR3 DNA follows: TGTGCCAGCAGCAGGGACATACATCAGCCCCAGCATTTT. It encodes CASSRDIHQPQHF.

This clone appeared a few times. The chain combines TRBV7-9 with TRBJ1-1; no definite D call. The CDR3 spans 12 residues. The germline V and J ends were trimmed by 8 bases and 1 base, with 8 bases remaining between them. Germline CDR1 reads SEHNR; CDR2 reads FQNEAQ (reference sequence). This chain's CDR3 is CASSRENTEAFF. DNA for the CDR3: TGTGCCAGCTCTCGGGAGAACACTGAAGCTTTCTTT.

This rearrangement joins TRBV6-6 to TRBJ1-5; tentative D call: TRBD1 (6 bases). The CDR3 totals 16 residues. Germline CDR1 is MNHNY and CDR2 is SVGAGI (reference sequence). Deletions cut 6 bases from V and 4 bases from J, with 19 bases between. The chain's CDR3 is CASRIVEGGRNQPQHF. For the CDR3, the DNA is TGTGCCAGCAGAATAGTCGAGGGGGGGCGGAATCAGCCCCAGCATTTT.

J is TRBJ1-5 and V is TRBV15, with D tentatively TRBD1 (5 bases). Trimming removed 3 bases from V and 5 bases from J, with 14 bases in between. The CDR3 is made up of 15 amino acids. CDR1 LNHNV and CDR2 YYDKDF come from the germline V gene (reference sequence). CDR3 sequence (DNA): TGTGCCACCAGCAGGTGGGACTCCTCGGATCAGCCCCAGCATTTT. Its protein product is CATSRWDSSDQPQHF.

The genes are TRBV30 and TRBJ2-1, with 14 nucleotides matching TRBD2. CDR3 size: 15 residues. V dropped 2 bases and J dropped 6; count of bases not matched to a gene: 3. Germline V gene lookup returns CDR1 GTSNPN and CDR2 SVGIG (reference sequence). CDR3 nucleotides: TGTGCCTGGAGTCGACTAGCGGGGGGGCCCAATGAGCAGTTCTTC. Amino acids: CAWSRLAGGPNEQFF.

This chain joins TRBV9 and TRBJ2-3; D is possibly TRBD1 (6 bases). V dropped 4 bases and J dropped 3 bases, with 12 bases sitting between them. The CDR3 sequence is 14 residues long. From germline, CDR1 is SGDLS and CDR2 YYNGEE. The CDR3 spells CASSWGLVTDTQYF. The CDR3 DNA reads TGTGCCAGCAGCTGGGGGCTTGTAACAGATACGCAGTATTTT.

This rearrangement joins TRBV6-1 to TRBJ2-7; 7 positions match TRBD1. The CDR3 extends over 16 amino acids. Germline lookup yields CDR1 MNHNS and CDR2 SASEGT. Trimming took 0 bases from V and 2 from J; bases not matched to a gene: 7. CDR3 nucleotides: TGTGCCAGCAGTGAAGCGGGACAGAGAGGGGCCTACGAGCAGTACTTC. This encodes CASSEAGQRGAYEQYF.

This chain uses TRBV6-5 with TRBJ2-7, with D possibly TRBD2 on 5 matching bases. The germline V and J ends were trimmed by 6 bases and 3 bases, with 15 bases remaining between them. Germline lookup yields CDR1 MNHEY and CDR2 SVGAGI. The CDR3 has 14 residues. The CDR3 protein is CASRDLGRVYEQYF. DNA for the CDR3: TGTGCCAGCAGGGACTTAGGAAGGGTCTACGAGCAGTACTTC.

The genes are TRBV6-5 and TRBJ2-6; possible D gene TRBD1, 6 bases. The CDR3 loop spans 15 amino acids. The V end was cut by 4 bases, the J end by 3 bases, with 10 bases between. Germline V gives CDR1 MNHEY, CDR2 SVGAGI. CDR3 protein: CASSSQGSGANVLTF. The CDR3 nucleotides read TGTGCCAGCAGTTCTCAGGGGAGTGGGGCCAACGTCCTGACTTTC.

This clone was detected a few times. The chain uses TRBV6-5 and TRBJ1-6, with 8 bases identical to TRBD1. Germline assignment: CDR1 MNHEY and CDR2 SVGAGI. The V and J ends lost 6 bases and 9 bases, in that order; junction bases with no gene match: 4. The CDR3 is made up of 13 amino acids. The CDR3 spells CASSRTGSSPLHF. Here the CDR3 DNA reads TGTGCCAGCAGCAGGACAGGGAGTTCACCCCTCCACTTT.

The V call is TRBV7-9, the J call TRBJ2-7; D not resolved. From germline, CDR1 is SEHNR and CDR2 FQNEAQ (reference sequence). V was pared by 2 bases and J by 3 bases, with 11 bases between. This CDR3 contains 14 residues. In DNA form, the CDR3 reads TGTGCCAGCAGCTTAAACCAAATTAGCTACGAGCAGTACTTC. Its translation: CASSLNQISYEQYF.